Listed here is a single TCR beta chain. The sample contains more than one DNA sequence encoding this CDR3. The data are from a study of T cells and Merkel cell carcinoma outcomes. Losses at the gene ends were 5 bases for V and 6 bases for J; bases not matched to a gene: 5. The CDR3 contains 13 residues. Germline V gene lookup returns CDR1 SGHNT and CDR2 YYREEE (reference sequence). TCRdb's table, derived via immunoSEQ multiplex PCR, lists solely in-frame clones and lacks some. This table has approximately 20,000 clones, approximately 80% appearing once. What was sequenced was tumor tissue from Merkel cell carcinoma. This sequence joins TRBV5-4 and TRBJ1-2; 9 bases align to TRBD1. This clonotype was obtained from a human donor with Merkel cell carcinoma. CDR3 in amino acids: CASRTGTGNGYTF. In DNA form, the CDR3 reads TGTGCCAGCAGAACCGGGACAGGGAATGGCTACACCTTC. Full variable domain (remainder filled in from reference TRBV5-4 and TRBJ1-2): ETGVTQSPTHLIKTRGQQVTLRCSSQSGHNTVSWYQQALGQGPQFIFQYYREEENGRGNFPPRFSGLQFPNYSSELNVNALELDDSALYLCASRTGTGNGYTFGSGTRLTVV.